What follows describes a single TCR beta chain. The data originate from a study of technical replicates of blood from a few donors. This CDR3 has 13 residues. The V gene lost 1 base and the J gene lost 4 bases, with 7 bases spanning the gap. Germline values: CDR1 SGHDN, CDR2 FVKESK. The assay was immunoSEQ multiplex PCR, and TCRdb's table has in-frame clones only and misses some. This table holds 65,000 to 85,000 clones, around 96% found once. The receptor was derived from a human donor in good health. The chain employs TRBV14 and TRBJ1-1; D is ambiguous. The specimen sequenced was T cells isolated from PBMCs. This CDR3 is CASSQVVSTEAFF. In DNA, the CDR3 is TGTGCCAGCAGCCAAGTAGTGAGCACTGAAGCTTTCTTT.